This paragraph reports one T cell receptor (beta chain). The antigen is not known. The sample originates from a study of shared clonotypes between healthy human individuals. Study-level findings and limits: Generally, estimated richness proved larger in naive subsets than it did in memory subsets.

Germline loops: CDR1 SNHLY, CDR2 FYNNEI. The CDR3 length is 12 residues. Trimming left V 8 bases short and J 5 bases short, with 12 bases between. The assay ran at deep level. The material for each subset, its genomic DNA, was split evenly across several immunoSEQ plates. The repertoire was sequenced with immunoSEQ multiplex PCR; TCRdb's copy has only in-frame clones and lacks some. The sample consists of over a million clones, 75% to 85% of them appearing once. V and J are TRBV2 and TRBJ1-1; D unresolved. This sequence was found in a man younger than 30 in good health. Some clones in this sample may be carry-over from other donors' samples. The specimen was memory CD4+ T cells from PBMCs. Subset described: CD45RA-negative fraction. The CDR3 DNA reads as TGTGCCAGCGGGGTCGCGAGGACTGAAGCTTTCTTT. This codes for CASGVARTEAFF. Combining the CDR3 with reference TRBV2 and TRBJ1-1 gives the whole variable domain EPEVTQTPSHQVTQMGQEVILRCVPISNHLYFYWYRQILGQKVEFLVSFYNNEISEKSEIFDDQFSVERPDGSNFTLKIRSTKLEDSAMYFCASGVARTEAFFGQGTRLTVV.